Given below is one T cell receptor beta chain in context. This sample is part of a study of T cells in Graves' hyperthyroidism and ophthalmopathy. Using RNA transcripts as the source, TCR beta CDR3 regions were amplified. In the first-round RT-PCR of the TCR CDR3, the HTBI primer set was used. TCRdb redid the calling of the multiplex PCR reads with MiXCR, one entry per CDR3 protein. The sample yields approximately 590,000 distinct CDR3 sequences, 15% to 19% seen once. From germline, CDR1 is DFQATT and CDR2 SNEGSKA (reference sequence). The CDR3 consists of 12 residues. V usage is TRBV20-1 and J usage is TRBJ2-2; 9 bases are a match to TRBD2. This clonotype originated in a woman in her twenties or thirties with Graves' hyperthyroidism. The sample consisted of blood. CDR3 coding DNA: TGCAGCACTTGGACTAGCGAGTTCGAGCTGTTTTTT. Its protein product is CSTWTSEFELFF.